This TCR beta chain was sequenced in a study of cytomegalovirus exposure and HLA in healthy donors. Study conclusions and caveats: In a later analysis, at a false discovery rate of 0.05, approximately 16,000 TCR beta sequences were associated with HLA alleles.

The CDR3 length is 15 residues. Germline-derived CDR1 and CDR2 are LNHNV and YYDKDF (reference sequence). Trimming left V 7 bases short and J 5 bases short, with 21 bases between. Of note for this clone: Antigen unknown.

With 60 Vbeta and 13 Jbeta primers, the PCR was carried out. Sequencing was performed with immunoSEQ multiplex PCR; in TCRdb, only in-frame clones are kept and a portion is missing. This repertoire shows 150,000 to 200,000 clones, 75% to 85% found once; its top ten account for just under 5%. Sequencing was performed on PBMCs. V is TRBV15 and J is TRBJ2-7; TRBD2 might be the D (7 bases). The TCR comes from a woman in her late teens or twenties in good health and CMV-seropositive. Here the CDR3 DNA reads TGTGCCACCACCACCAGGGGAGGGGGTCTCCACGAGCAGTACTTC. It specifies CATTTRGGGLHEQYF.